This T cell receptor (beta chain) was captured in a study of blood T cells in healthy people across ages (dated by TCRdb to the mid-2010s). With regard to the full study: In model experiments, roughly one uniquely barcoded TCR beta cDNA molecule per two T cells was captured by template switching. To track age-related changes in TCR beta repertoire diversity, the study relied on deep sequencing normalized with unique cDNA molecular identifiers. Four age groups were formed from the donors: young (average about 16 years), middle-aged (approximately 40), aged (about 62) and long-lived (about 75). Using the same blood draw, the study looked at two additional independent replicas of 1 million unique cDNA reads for two donors, one aged 18 to 30 and the other aged 80 or older.

V is shortened by 3 bases, J by 1 base, and the region joining them spans 13 bases. From cysteine to phenylalanine, the CDR3 is 15 amino acids long. Only the CDR3 part of the read is kept: 45 bases, read in frame from the first base. For CDR1 and CDR2, the germline V gene lists SGHRS and YFSETQ. To prepare the library, 5' RACE was applied. Instrument used: Illumina HiSeq 2500. The second PCR ran for roughly 6 to 11 cycles and used a J-beta primer mix along with a sample-barcoded 5' primer. A template-switch 5' adaptor carrying 12 random nucleotides introduced a unique molecular identifier onto each TCR beta cDNA molecule. Each sample yielded at least 2.5 million CDR3-containing paired-end reads. First-strand cDNA was synthesized from all RNA with the Mint cDNA synthesis kit, primed by a TRBC-specific oligonucleotide. All cDNA was treated with uracil-DNA glycosylase and then went through a first 18-cycle PCR with the universal primers M1SS and BC2_uni_R. In the original analysis: Each sample was normalized by randomly selecting 1 million high-quality reads, each carrying a distinct molecular identifier. Reads with shared molecular identifiers were discarded instead of being binned into consensus sequences. MiTCR, run with a Q25 quality threshold and the strictest error-elimination algorithm, handled CDR3 identification, clonotype clustering and error correction. A nonparametric unseen species model with Euler transformation was used to estimate a lower bound on total TCR beta diversity. TCRdb trimmed the raw reads at Q25, called clones with MiXCR and kept productive beta chains. Rows are unified per CDR3 protein, each entry keeping the most common DNA and genes. The V and J calls here are based on TCRdb, not the publication. The sample table shows around 1,000,000 distinct CDR3 sequences, and approximately 26% are seen once. The ten largest clones capture 0.75% of the sample.

On this clonotype itself: Its antigen remains unidentified. Base qualities are not at hand, and no much larger clone is one base apart.

Donors were 35 to 40 systemically healthy Caucasian individuals from Russia aged about 6 to 100 years. Approximately 9 milliliters of peripheral blood were collected from each donor into EDTA-treated Vacutainer tubes. Ficoll-Paque density-gradient centrifugation was used to isolate PBMCs, with at least 6 million per sample. Total RNA was extracted from PBMCs with Trizol reagent, with at least 6 micrograms obtained per sample. For every donor, flow cytometry on a PBMC aliquot measured the percentage of naive CD45RAhigh/CD27high T cells. The paper as a whole reports these results and caveats: Observed TCR beta diversity per million T cells fell roughly linearly with age, and a significant reduction was already apparent by age around 36. Donor CMV infection status was unknown, potentially confounding age-related changes in expanded clonotypes. Estimates of total diversity based on one million sequenced T cells were regarded as lower bounds and as underestimates. Compared with the aged group, the long-lived group had more naive CD4+ T cells, fewer expanded clones and increased TCR diversity, a pattern suggesting age selection. Bulk unsorted PBMC profiling prevented conclusive comparison of naive and antigen-experienced compartments. A strong correlation was found between observed TCR beta diversity and the percentage of naive T cells measured by flow cytometry.

These records were also assigned to another study, of T cells of mothers and their children. Drawing on the second study: Nine systemically healthy Caucasian individuals, comprising three mothers and their six children, were included as donors. cDNA synthesis consumed the entire amount of extracted RNA, loaded at about 1.5 ug RNA in each 15 ul reaction. In the second PCR, sample barcodes and 2-4 random nucleotides were introduced via the M1S primer. Each mother yielded over 9.5 million TCR beta CDR3 reads and each child 2.5 million to 3 million reads. TCR recombination output is similarly shaped by thymic selection in related and unrelated pairs, with a minor effect exerted by inherited differences. Related mother-child pairs always showed normalized repertoire overlap that was slightly higher than in unrelated mother-child pairs, though the difference was never significant. No persistent microchimeric T cell clones were found, with a detection sensitivity of approximately 110 clones per million clonotypes. In the study, deep NGS was used to compare the TCR beta repertoires of mothers and children, and features distinguishing related mother-child pairs from unrelated individuals were sought. On average, the children were about 12 +/- 4 years old, while the mothers were 40 +/- 4 years old. After adapter ligation with NEBNext reagents, the libraries were sequenced on Illumina HiSeq 2000 with 100+100 nt paired-end reads. To prevent cross-contamination, the mother and child libraries were prepared one month apart and sequenced in separate runs. For each donor, between about 450,000 and 2,300,000 distinct TCR beta clonotypes were identified. Naive TCR beta clonotypes were estimated from low-frequency clonotypes matched to each donor's FACS-determined naive share, without sorting.

This clonotype was obtained from a girl aged 2-15 years in good health. The receptor chain draws on TRBV5-1 and TRBJ2-5; a tentative D match to TRBD2 spans 6 bases. Sequencing input: blood. The DNA reads TGCGCCAGCAGCTCCCCCGGAGGGCTCCAAGAGACCCAGTACTTC. This encodes CASSSPGGLQETQYF.